These 9 T cell receptor beta chains came from one sample sequenced in a study of blood T cell repertoires in COVID-19. Here immunoSEQ multiplex PCR was the method, and the copy in TCRdb shows in-frame clones only, minus some. The sample has around 300,000 clones; roughly nine tenths are singletons. Material: PBMCs or T cells enriched from blood (not recorded which). Receptor source: a young woman who had recovered from COVID-19.

This sequence joins TRBV27 and TRBJ2-1, with D possibly TRBD2 on 6 matching bases. CDR1 and CDR2 (germline): MNHEY, SMNVEV (reference sequence). Trimming shortened V by 5 bases and J by 6 bases, and 20 bases separated the two germline ends. This CDR3 comprises 16 residues. In nucleotides, the CDR3 is TGTGCCAGCAGTCCCGGGGGAGCGCGGAGCGGCAATGAGCAGTTCTTC. Translated, it gives CASSPGGARSGNEQFF.

The chain has TRBV6-1 and TRBJ1-2; unclear D gene. Trimming shortened V by 2 bases and J by 2 bases, and 9 bases separated the two germline ends. CDR1 and CDR2 from the germline V gene are MNHNS and SASEGT. CDR3 length: 14 amino acids. CDR3 sequence: CASSEPVSNYGYTF. The CDR3 DNA follows: TGTGCCAGCAGTGAACCCGTAAGCAACTATGGCTACACCTTC.

This rearrangement joins TRBV4-1 to TRBJ2-3; tentative D call: TRBD2 (5 bases). The V and J ends lost 0 bases and 2 bases respectively, with 9 bases between them. This CDR3 has 15 residues. Germline V gene lookup returns CDR1 MGHRA and CDR2 YSYEKL. The CDR3, as DNA: TGCGCCAGCAGCCAAGAGCGGGCCTACACAGATACGCAGTATTTT. Translated, it gives CASSQERAYTDTQYF.

The chain employs TRBV5-1 and TRBJ2-4; TRBD1 might be the D (6 bases). Germline-derived CDR1 and CDR2 are SGHRS and YFSETQ. Trimming left V 4 bases short and J 3 bases short, with 14 bases between. The CDR3 extends over 15 amino acids. The CDR3 coding sequence is TGCGCCAGCAGCAACGGACAGCCAGGCAAAAACATTCAGTACTTC. It is translated as CASSNGQPGKNIQYF.

Points on this clone: The same CDR3 is also encoded by other DNA sequences in this sample. The genes are TRBV9 and TRBJ1-1, with no clear D. The length of the CDR3 is 13 residues. Germline V gene sequence: CDR1 SGDLS, CDR2 YYNGEE. Deletions cut 1 base from V and 0 bases from J, with 4 bases between. Here the CDR3 reads CASSVTVNTEAFF. CDR3 in DNA: TGTGCCAGCAGCGTAACAGTGAACACTGAAGCTTTCTTT.

The rearrangement uses TRBV3-1 (or the pseudogene TRBV3-2) and TRBJ1-2; no definite D call. CDR3 length: 15 residues. Trimming removed 1 base from V and 0 bases from J, with 9 bases in between. In germline, CDR1 is LGHDT, CDR2 YNNKEL (reference sequence). This CDR3 is CASSQGIGANYGYTF. The CDR3 coding sequence is TGTGCCAGCAGCCAAGGTATAGGAGCTAACTATGGCTACACCTTC.

This clone has a single count. Other DNA sequences in this sample translate to the same CDR3. The DNA of the CDR3 is TGTGCCAGCAGTTCTGGAGGCACTGAAGCTTTCTTT. Protein sequence: CASSSGGTEAFF. This rearrangement joins TRBV27 to TRBJ1-1; D ambiguous. Germline V gene sequence: CDR1 MNHEY, CDR2 SMNVEV (reference sequence). CDR3 length: 12 amino acids. Trimming pared 4 bases from V and 4 bases from J, leaving 7 bases between.

This chain joins TRBV28 and TRBJ1-5, with D tentatively TRBD1 (5 bases). The germline V and J ends were trimmed by 5 bases and 0 bases, with 11 bases remaining between them. The CDR3 spans 15 residues. Germline-derived CDR1 and CDR2 are MDHEN and SYDVKM. CDR3 loop: CASSQRQFSNQPQHF. The CDR3 DNA reads TGTGCCAGCAGTCAAAGACAGTTTAGCAATCAGCCCCAGCATTTT.

This chain links TRBV5-1 with TRBJ1-5; D gene unclear. The CDR3 spans 14 residues. Trimming left V 0 bases short and J 8 bases short, with 12 bases between. CDR1 and CDR2 from the germline V gene are SGHRS and YFSETQ. This CDR3 is CASSLDPEGEPQHF. CDR3 coding DNA: TGCGCCAGCAGCTTGGACCCGGAGGGTGAGCCCCAGCATTTT.